The sample holds a few counts of the clone carrying this T cell receptor beta chain. Its antigen is not known. The data were taken from a study of early T cells in non-severe SARS-CoV-2 infection. The CDR3 covers 14 residues. V lost 10 bases and J lost 7; bases outside the gene matches: 10. Germline loops: CDR1 MNHEY, CDR2 SVGAGI. Study-level findings and limits: Anti-spike CD8 responses were favored in VDJdb matching, and private and CD4 specificities were missed.

TCRdb reanalysed the 5' RACE reads using MiXCR and keeps one entry per CDR3 protein. The table has more than 90,000 distinct CDR3 sequences, approximately 13% seen once. The chain has TRBV6-5 and TRBJ2-2; 9 bases map to TRBD1. The source material was whole blood. The origin of this receptor is an adult who was a healthcare worker with PCR-confirmed SARS-CoV-2 infection or an uninfected control (not recorded which). The CDR3 reads CATEDRGGVGELFF. The CDR3 DNA reads as TGTGCCACCGAGGACAGGGGAGGGGTCGGGGAGCTGTTTTTT.